This T cell receptor (beta chain) was found in a study of blood T cell repertoires in COVID-19. Study-wide background: The samples span acute and convalescent COVID-19 from the United States, Italy and Spain. The cDNA or gDNA used as material had been derived from T cells, B-cell-depleted T cells, or PBMCs.

Profiled with immunoSEQ multiplex PCR; TCRdb holds only in-frame clones, not every one. Among around 130,000 clones listed, about 90% were seen once. This CDR3 region has 15 residues. The germline V and J ends were trimmed by 7 bases and 6 bases, with 19 bases remaining between them. Germline CDR1 reads LNHDA; CDR2 reads SQIVND (reference sequence). This chain links TRBV19 with TRBJ1-5; a weak D match, TRBD1 (5 bases). The sample consisted of peripheral blood. This receptor was taken from a woman aged 45-65 years who had recovered from COVID-19. CDR3 protein: CASTRNGGVTQPQHF. CDR3 nucleotides: TGTGCCAGTACCCGCAATGGGGGGGTTACTCAGCCCCAGCATTTT. Full variable domain (outside the CDR3, taken from reference TRBV19 and TRBJ1-5): DGGITQSPKYLFRKEGQNVTLSCEQNLNHDAMYWYRQDPGQGLRLIYYSQIVNDFQKGDIAEGYSVSREKKESFPLTVTSAQKNPTAFYLCASTRNGGVTQPQHFGDGTRLSIL.